This T cell receptor (beta chain) was observed in a study of blood T cell repertoires in COVID-19. About the research overall: There were acute and convalescent COVID-19 samples, and they came from the United States, Italy and Spain. In each case, the material was cDNA or gDNA derived from T cells, B-cell-depleted T cells, or PBMCs.

As processed by the authors: How many nucleated cells were present was estimated from reference gene primer amplification. Assay: immunoSEQ multiplex PCR; the TCRdb copy retains only in-frame clones and omits some. V and J calls and clone size are given by that table; D and trimming were obtained from the DNA. The profile shows a few hundred thousand clones, roughly 80% of them singletons. V gave up 0 bases and J gave up 1 base, with 10 bases separating them. The CDR3 contains 15 residues. Germline lookup yields CDR1 SGHRS and CDR2 YFSETQ. The specimen sequenced was peripheral blood. The source of this sequence is a man aged 55 to 70 with acute or convalescent COVID-19. This chain links TRBV5-1 with TRBJ1-2, with TRBD1 as a possible D gene (5 bases). DNA of the CDR3: TGCGCCAGCAGCTTGGCGGGGGATAATAACTATGGCTACACCTTC. Translated, it gives CASSLAGDNNYGYTF. Full variable domain (outside the CDR3, taken from reference TRBV5-1 and TRBJ1-2): KAGVTQTPRYLIKTRGQQVTLSCSPISGHRSVSWYQQTPGQGLQFLFEYFSETQRNKGNFPGRFSGRQFSNSRSEMNVSTLELGDSALYLCASSLAGDNNYGYTFGSGTRLTVV.